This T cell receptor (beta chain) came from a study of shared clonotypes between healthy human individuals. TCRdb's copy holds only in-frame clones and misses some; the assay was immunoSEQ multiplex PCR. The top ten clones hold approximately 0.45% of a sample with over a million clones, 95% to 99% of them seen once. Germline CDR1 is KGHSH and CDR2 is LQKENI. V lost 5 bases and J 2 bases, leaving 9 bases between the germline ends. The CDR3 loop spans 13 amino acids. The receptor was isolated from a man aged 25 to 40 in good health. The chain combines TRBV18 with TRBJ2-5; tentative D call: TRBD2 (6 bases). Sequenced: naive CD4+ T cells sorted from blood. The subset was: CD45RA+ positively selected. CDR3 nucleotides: TGTGCCAGCTCAGGAGGGTTTCAAGAGACCCAGTACTTC. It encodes CASSGGFQETQYF.